This passage covers 19 T cell receptor beta chains from one sample sequenced in a study of T-cell reconstitution after alpha-beta-depleted transplantation in children. The authors prepared the TCRbeta library with unique molecular identifiers. TCRdb fed the PCR reads into MiXCR, producing one record per CDR3 protein. This table holds approximately 800,000 distinct CDR3 sequences, about 16% found once. This sample comprised PBMCs, mostly from graft donor cells, obtained 360 days after TCRalphabeta/CD19-depleted stem cell transplant. The receptor source for this set is a male patient between 10 and 17 years old who had a stem cell transplant for acute lymphoblastic leukemia, so the T cells may come from the graft donor.

In this sample, this clonotype turned up a few times. The chain carries TRBV29-1 and TRBJ2-7; D gene unclear. This CDR3 has 15 residues. Germline assignment: CDR1 SQVTM and CDR2 ANQGSEA. V lost 4 bases and J lost 0, with 16 bases in between. This chain's CDR3 is CSVGGFPGDSYEQYF. CDR3 bases: TGCAGCGTTGGGGGTTTTCCAGGTGACTCCTACGAGCAGTACTTC.

V is TRBV20-1 and J is TRBJ2-3, with 8 bases aligning to TRBD2. Per the germline V gene, CDR1 is DFQATT and CDR2 is SNEGSKA (reference sequence). The CDR3 is 15 amino acids. V shed 6 bases, J shed 6 bases, and the junction held 14 bases outside the gene matches. The CDR3 nucleotides read TGCAGTGCCTTCCCTTTAGCGGGAATACAGGATACGCAGTATTTT. The encoded protein is CSAFPLAGIQDTQYF.

The rearrangement uses TRBV12-3 or TRBV12-4 and TRBJ2-5; no clear D. The CDR3 length is 17 residues. Deletions cut 1 base from V and 5 bases from J, with 20 bases between. The CDR3 DNA reads TGTGCCAGCAGTTTAGGGCTTGTAAGGGCCTTATGGGAGACCCAGTACTTC. Translation gives CASSLGLVRALWETQYF.

The chain recombines TRBV18 with TRBJ1-4; no clear D gene. This CDR3 comprises 15 residues. CDR1 is KGHSH, CDR2 LQKENI, per germline. V was trimmed by 1 base and J by 5 bases, leaving 11 bases between them. In nucleotides, the CDR3 is TGTGCCAGCTCACCACGGACCTTAGAAAATGAAAAACTGTTTTTT. Encoded protein: CASSPRTLENEKLFF.

The rearrangement links TRBV7-6 to TRBJ2-6, with D possibly being TRBD1 (6 bases). The germline CDR1 and CDR2 sequences are SGHVS and FNYEAQ. The CDR3 is made up of 18 amino acids. Trimming removed 4 bases at V and 0 bases at J, with 16 bases between. The CDR3 region is CASSSDWGRVSGANVLTF. DNA for the CDR3: TGTGCCAGCAGCTCCGACTGGGGGCGAGTCTCTGGGGCCAACGTCCTGACTTTC. Filled out from reference TRBV7-6 and TRBJ2-6, the complete variable domain reads GAGVSQSPRYKVTKRGQDVALRCDPISGHVSLYWYRQALGQGPEFLTYFNYEAQQDKSGLPNDRFSAERPEGSISTLTIQRTEQRDSAMYRCASSSDWGRVSGANVLTFGAGSRLTVL.

V is TRBV7-8 and J is TRBJ1-1; tentative D call: TRBD1 (5 bases). The germline gives CDR1 SGHVS, CDR2 FQNEAQ. Trimming left V 1 base short and J 3 bases short, with 15 bases between. This CDR3 has 16 residues. CDR3 coding DNA: TGTGCCAGCAGCTTAGGGGGGATGAGAGTGGACACTGAAGCTTTCTTT. It translates to CASSLGGMRVDTEAFF.

The CDR3 coding sequence is TGCGCCAGCAGCCGGCCCCCCGGTCACGAGCAGTACTTC. Amino acid sequence: CASSRPPGHEQYF. This chain connects TRBV5-1 to TRBJ2-7; the D is unclear. V was trimmed by 4 bases and J by 5 bases, leaving 13 bases between them. The CDR3 has 13 amino acids. Germline lookup yields CDR1 SGHRS and CDR2 YFSETQ.

The chain employs TRBV7-8 and TRBJ2-5; D gene uncertain. The ends were cut back, 5 bases at V and 2 bases at J, with 18 bases in the middle. The germline CDR1 and CDR2 sequences are SGHVS and FQNEAQ. The CDR3 is 16 amino acids. In DNA form, the CDR3 reads TGTGCCAGCAGCCGACGCCTACGAAGGGTACAAGAGACCCAGTACTTC. This encodes CASSRRLRRVQETQYF.

This CDR3 reads CASSWGPGERELFF. CDR3 in DNA: TGTGCCAGCAGCTGGGGACCGGGGGAGAGGGAGCTGTTTTTT. The rearrangement joins TRBV7-7 to TRBJ2-2; D is possibly TRBD2 (6 bases). The CDR3 has 14 amino acids. Trimming cost V 4 bases and J 9 bases, with 15 bases left between them. From germline, CDR1 is SSHAT and CDR2 FNYEAQ (reference sequence). The full variable domain, with the rest looked up from reference TRBV7-7 and TRBJ2-2, is GAGVSQSPRYKVTKRGQDVTLRCDPISSHATLYWYQQALGQGPEFLTYFNYEAQPDKSGLPSDRFSAERPEGSISTLTIQRTEQRDSAMYRCASSWGPGERELFFGEGSRLTVL.

This clonotype was observed a few times. This chain links TRBV3-1 with TRBJ2-1; 12 positions match TRBD2. The CDR3 sequence is 16 residues long. The J segment lost 1 base and the V segment lost 5 bases, leaving 3 bases of the junction unmatched. Germline V gives CDR1 LGHDT, CDR2 YNNKEL (reference sequence). The CDR3 nucleotides are TGTGCCAGCAGCTGGACTAGCGGGGTATCCTACAATGAGCAGTTCTTC. It yields the protein CASSWTSGVSYNEQFF.

This clonotype appeared a few times. The V and J genes are TRBV29-1 and TRBJ2-6; D ambiguous. Germline V gene data show CDR1 as SQVTM and CDR2 as ANQGSEA. This CDR3 has 13 residues. Trimming took 4 bases from V and 5 from J, leaving 9 bases between them. CDR3 sequence: CSVGFPWANVLTF. The CDR3 bases are TGCAGCGTTGGGTTCCCCTGGGCCAACGTCCTGACTTTC. Using reference TRBV29-1 and TRBJ2-6 for the parts outside the CDR3, the full variable domain is SAVISQKPSRDICQRGTSLTIQCQVDSQVTMMFWYRQQPGQSLTLIATANQGSEATYESGFVIDKFPISRPNLTFSTLTVSNMSPEDSSIYLCSVGFPWANVLTFGAGSRLTVL.

The CDR3 here is CASSLAPGTSGTKDHEQYF. CDR3 sequence (DNA): TGCGCCAGCAGCTTGGCCCCCGGGACTAGCGGAACGAAGGATCACGAGCAGTACTTC. This chain uses TRBV5-1 with TRBJ2-7; 11 bases map to TRBD2. CDR3 size: 19 residues. Germline trimming cut 0 bases from V and 5 bases from J; bases unmatched to any gene: 16. Germline V lookup: CDR1 SGHRS, CDR2 YFSETQ.

The chain couples TRBV11-2 to TRBJ2-1; 16 bases match TRBD2. V was clipped by 1 base and J by 5 bases; unmatched bases: 11. Germline loops: CDR1 SGHAT, CDR2 FQNNGV. This CDR3 is 20 amino acids long. The CDR3, as DNA: TGTGCCAGCAGCTTAGTAATGGGGACTAGCGGGAGGGCCATTCACAATGAGCAGTTCTTC. Its translation is CASSLVMGTSGRAIHNEQFF.

This clonotype appeared many times. The chain uses TRBV12-3 or TRBV12-4 and TRBJ1-1; D is unclear. V lost 3 bases and J lost 1, with 6 bases in between. The CDR3 spans 13 residues. The CDR3 bases are TGTGCCAGCAGTTTCTTGCCGAACACTGAAGCTTTCTTT. Translating it yields CASSFLPNTEAFF.

The chain combines TRBV5-1 with TRBJ2-3; 7 nucleotides agree with TRBD1. V lost 2 bases and J lost 3; bases outside the gene matches: 6. The CDR3 is 15 amino acids. In germline, CDR1 is SGHRS, CDR2 YFSETQ. This CDR3 is CASSFPTGLTDTQYF. In DNA form, the CDR3 reads TGCGCCAGCAGCTTTCCGACAGGGCTTACAGATACGCAGTATTTT.

This clonotype came up many times. The CDR3 loop is CASSSGGYDTQYF. Here the CDR3 DNA reads TGTGCCAGCAGCTCAGGGGGATATGATACGCAGTATTTT. The V call is TRBV7-9, the J call TRBJ2-3; TRBD1 aligns across 7 bases. The CDR3 spans 13 residues. Per the germline V gene, CDR1 is SEHNR and CDR2 is FQNEAQ (reference sequence). Trimming removed 4 bases from V and 6 bases from J; junction bases left unmatched: 4. Drawing the rest from reference TRBV7-9 and TRBJ2-3, the complete variable domain is DTGVSQNPRHKITKRGQNVTFRCDPISEHNRLYWYRQTLGQGPEFLTYFQNEAQLEKSRLLSDRFSAERPKGSFSTLEIQRTEQGDSAMYLCASSSGGYDTQYFGPGTRLTVL.

This clonotype was found a few times. The genes are TRBV6-4 and TRBJ2-3; 11 bases are a match to TRBD1. J lost 1 base, V lost 5 bases, and 8 bases had no gene match. This CDR3 region has 17 residues. The V gene's germline CDR1 is MRHNA and CDR2 SNTAGT. The CDR3 protein is CASSPTGTGGGTDTQYF. For the CDR3, the DNA is TGTGCCAGCAGTCCCACCGGGACAGGGGGTGGCACAGATACGCAGTATTTT.

This clonotype has a count of ten or more. The V call is TRBV6-4, the J call TRBJ2-2, with D maybe TRBD2 (5 bases). Trimming shortened V by 1 base and J by 4 bases, and 7 bases separated the two germline ends. The CDR3 runs 14 residues. Germline V gene data show CDR1 as MRHNA and CDR2 as SNTAGT. The CDR3 DNA follows: TGTGCCAGCAGTGACTTTGAGGGCACCGGGGAGCTGTTTTTT. This codes for CASSDFEGTGELFF.

This clonotype was detected many times. The rearrangement uses TRBV5-4 and TRBJ2-1, with D possibly being TRBD2 (6 bases). Deletions cut 4 bases from V and 6 bases from J, with 11 bases between. This CDR3 has 13 amino acids. Germline V CDR1 and CDR2: SGHNT, YYREEE (reference sequence). CDR3 DNA: TGTGCCAGCAGCCTGGGGACTTTCAATGAGCAGTTCTTC. Its protein product is CASSLGTFNEQFF. Together with reference TRBV5-4 and TRBJ2-1, the CDR3 gives the full variable domain: ETGVTQSPTHLIKTRGQQVTLRCSSQSGHNTVSWYQQALGQGPQFIFQYYREEENGRGNFPPRFSGLQFPNYSSELNVNALELDDSALYLCASSLGTFNEQFFGPGTRLTVL.